A single T cell receptor (beta chain) is shown here with its context. What it recognizes is unknown. The germline CDR1 and CDR2 sequences are SGHVS and FQNEAQ. The CDR3 consists of 14 residues. Deletions cut 1 base from V and 8 bases from J, with 12 bases between. This sample was taken from a study of cytomegalovirus exposure and HLA in healthy donors. Study overall: Prior work identified about 120 million unique TCR beta sequences in about 179 million T cells.

Findings and limits, study-wide: Later on, an analysis tied under 20,000 TCR beta sequences to HLA alleles at 0.05 false discovery rate. Earlier analysis looked at TCR beta V segments, and most were productive about 90% or about 30% of the time.

Primers: 60 Vbeta forward and 13 Jbeta reverse. Profiling relied on immunoSEQ multiplex PCR, and the TCRdb table lists in-frame clones only, not all of them. Here the sample spans 200,000 to 250,000 clones, more than 65% being singletons. This sequence joins TRBV7-8 and TRBJ1-3; TRBD1 might be the D (5 bases). The specimen sequenced was PBMCs. This TCR was recovered from a man aged 50 to 60 in good health and CMV-seronegative. The CDR3 region has the DNA TGTGCCAGCAGCTTAGAACAGGCCAGGGACACCATATATTTT. Translated: CASSLEQARDTIYF. The full variable domain, its missing parts supplied by reference TRBV7-8 and TRBJ1-3, is GAGVSQSPRYKVAKRGQDVALRCDPISGHVSLFWYQQALGQGPEFLTYFQNEAQLDKSGLPSDRFFAERPEGSVSTLKIQRTQQEDSAVYLCASSLEQARDTIYFGEGSWLTVV.